Presented here are 13 T cell receptor beta chains from one specimen sequenced in a study of Graves' ophthalmopathy and Graves' hyperthyroidism. The authors amplified TCR beta CDR3 regions from RNA transcripts. HTBI primers served in a first-round RT-PCR, which a second-round multiplex PCR followed. One entry per CDR3 protein results from TCRdb running MiXCR on the multiplex PCR reads. The repertoire holds about 390,000 distinct CDR3 sequences, about a sixth seen once, with roughly 2.4% in the top ten. The sample was peripheral blood. The receptors originated from an adult woman with stable Graves' hyperthyroidism.

In its sample, this clonotype was seen many times. The chain recombines TRBV25-1 with TRBJ2-7; TRBD1 matches 9 bases. In germline, CDR1 is MGHDK, CDR2 SYGVNS. The junction had 10 bases not matched to a gene; V was cut back by 5 bases and J by 2 bases. The CDR3 totals 16 residues. CDR3 coding DNA: TGTGCCAGCAGTTCAACCAGGACAGGGGTAACCTACGAGCAGTACTTC. This translates into CASSSTRTGVTYEQYF.

The gene calls are TRBV20-1 and TRBJ1-2; 11 bases are shared with TRBD1. CDR1 is DFQATT and CDR2 is SNEGSKA in the germline V gene (reference sequence). V trimming: 6 bases; J trimming: 5 bases; junction bases outside the gene matches: 5. The CDR3 is 13 amino acids. In DNA form, the CDR3 reads TGCAGTGCCCGGACAGGGGGCGCGTATGGCTACACCTTC. Amino acid sequence: CSARTGGAYGYTF.

Many counts were recorded for this clonotype. This chain connects TRBV7-8 to TRBJ2-7, with 10 bases fitting TRBD2. Germline CDR1 SGHVS, CDR2 FQNEAQ. CDR3 length: 16 amino acids. The V segment lost 1 base and the J segment 5 bases; nucleotides outside the gene matches: 8. CDR3 amino acids: CASSLVFSGRKNEQYF. The CDR3 region has the DNA TGTGCCAGCAGCTTAGTTTTTAGCGGGAGGAAAAACGAGCAGTACTTC. Filled out from reference TRBV7-8 and TRBJ2-7, the complete variable domain reads GAGVSQSPRYKVAKRGQDVALRCDPISGHVSLFWYQQALGQGPEFLTYFQNEAQLDKSGLPSDRFFAERPEGSVSTLKIQRTQQEDSAVYLCASSLVFSGRKNEQYFGPGTRLTVT.

In its sample, this clonotype was seen many times. The V and J genes are TRBV9 and TRBJ1-1; maybe TRBD1 (5 bases). Germline V gene sequence: CDR1 SGDLS, CDR2 YYNGEE. The CDR3 has 15 residues. The germline V and J ends were trimmed by 0 bases and 0 bases, with 9 bases remaining between them. CDR3 amino acids: CASSVGRQMNTEAFF. The DNA for the CDR3 is TGTGCCAGCAGCGTAGGTAGACAGATGAACACTGAAGCTTTCTTT.

This clonotype was picked up many times. V usage is TRBV6-2 or TRBV6-3 and J usage is TRBJ2-7, with a weak D call TRBD2 (5 bases). Trimming took off 2 bases at V and 4 bases at J, with 6 bases between the two ends. Germline assignment: CDR1 MNHEY and CDR2 SVGEGT. CDR3 length: 12 residues. The CDR3 DNA reads as TGTGCCAGCAGTTACCAGCGGTACGAGCAGTACTTC. Translation: CASSYQRYEQYF.

This clonotype has at least ten counts. The rearrangement uses TRBV11-2 and TRBJ1-3; no clear D. This CDR3 contains 17 residues. Germline lookup yields CDR1 SGHAT and CDR2 FQNNGV. Trimming took 0 bases from V and 0 from J, leaving 12 bases between them. The CDR3 here is CASSLDVRRLSGNTIYF. CDR3 sequence (DNA): TGTGCCAGCAGCTTAGATGTCCGGAGACTCTCTGGAAACACCATATATTTT.

This clonotype was detected a few times. The chain joins TRBV11-2 to TRBJ2-2, with D perhaps TRBD2 (6 bases). Looked up from germline, CDR1 is SGHAT and CDR2 is FQNNGV. The V gene lost 5 bases and the J gene lost 3 bases, with 16 bases spanning the gap. The CDR3 covers 16 residues. The CDR3 loop is CASSEEGLAHTGELFF. The CDR3 DNA reads TGTGCCAGCAGCGAGGAAGGCCTAGCGCACACCGGGGAGCTGTTTTTT.

The chain employs TRBV4-1 and TRBJ1-3; D remains ambiguous. V shed 3 bases and J shed 2 bases, with 14 bases lying between them. This CDR3 region has 16 residues. Germline values: CDR1 MGHRA, CDR2 YSYEKL. The CDR3 DNA is TGCGCCAGCAGCCATCCGGGGATTGAGCCTGGAAACACCATATATTTT. This gives the protein CASSHPGIEPGNTIYF.

The rearrangement joins TRBV6-5 to TRBJ1-1; no definite D call. Per germline, CDR1 MNHEY and CDR2 SVGAGI. CDR3 length: 15 amino acids. The V end lost 3 bases, the J end lost 4 bases, and 15 bases lay between the germline ends. The CDR3 DNA follows: TGTGCCAGCAGTTATTTGGATCGCAAGGGCACTGAAGCTTTCTTT. It is translated as CASSYLDRKGTEAFF.

This clonotype was seen repeatedly, ten times or more. The chain uses TRBV7-8 and TRBJ2-7; possibly TRBD1 for D (5 bases). CDR3 length equals 14 residues. With 5 bases removed from V and 5 bases from J, the gap between germline ends came to 16 bases. Germline CDR1 SGHVS, CDR2 FQNEAQ. The CDR3 DNA reads as TGTGCCAGCAGCCCCGGCAAGGACACCCACGAGCAGTACTTC. This encodes CASSPGKDTHEQYF.

There are many counts of this clonotype. J is TRBJ2-5 and V is TRBV5-1; D is undetermined. This CDR3 is built from 14 residues. The germline V gene has CDR1 SGHRS and CDR2 YFSETQ. Between the trimmed V and J ends, which lost 0 bases and 1 base, there was a span of 7 bases. In DNA, the CDR3 is TGCGCCAGCAGCTTGGCGAAGCTCCAAGAGACCCAGTACTTC. Protein sequence: CASSLAKLQETQYF. The full variable domain, completed using reference TRBV5-1 and TRBJ2-5, is KAGVTQTPRYLIKTRGQQVTLSCSPISGHRSVSWYQQTPGQGLQFLFEYFSETQRNKGNFPGRFSGRQFSNSRSEMNVSTLELGDSALYLCASSLAKLQETQYFGPGTRLLVL.

V gene TRBV6-2 or TRBV6-3 combines with J gene TRBJ1-2; TRBD1 agrees at 8 bases. The V gene end was trimmed by 2 bases and the J gene end by 7 bases; junction bases not matched to a gene: 6. Germline-derived CDR1 and CDR2 are MNHEY and SVGEGT. This CDR3 is 14 amino acids long. The CDR3 bases are TGTGCCAGCAGTTACGAGACAGGGGTACCTGGCTACACCTTC. It specifies CASSYETGVPGYTF.

This sequence joins TRBV20-1 and TRBJ2-4; D might be TRBD2 (5 bases). CDR1 and CDR2 (germline): DFQATT, SNEGSKA (reference sequence). V dropped 1 base and J dropped 2 bases, with 9 bases sitting between them. The CDR3 spans 14 residues. CDR3 in DNA: TGCAGTGCTAGAGCGGGGAACCCCAAAAACATTCAGTACTTC. Its translation: CSARAGNPKNIQYF.